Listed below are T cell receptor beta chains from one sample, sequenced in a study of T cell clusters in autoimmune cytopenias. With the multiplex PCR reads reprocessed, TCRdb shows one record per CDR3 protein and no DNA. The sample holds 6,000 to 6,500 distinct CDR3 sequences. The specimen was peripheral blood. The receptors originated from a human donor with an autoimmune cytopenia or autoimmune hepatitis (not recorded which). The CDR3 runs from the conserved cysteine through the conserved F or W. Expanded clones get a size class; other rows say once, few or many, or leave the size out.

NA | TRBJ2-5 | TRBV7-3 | CASSNTGLETQYF
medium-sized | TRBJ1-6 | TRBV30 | CAWSVGSLSSYNSPLHF
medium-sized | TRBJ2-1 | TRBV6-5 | CATLAGGLSDEQFF
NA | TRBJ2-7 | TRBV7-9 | CASSPLSGTYEQYF
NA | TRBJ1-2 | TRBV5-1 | CASRDTGGSYGYTF
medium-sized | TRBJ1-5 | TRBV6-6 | CASSYKGQGTTNQPQHF
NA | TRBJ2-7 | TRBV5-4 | CASSFGGRSSYEQYF
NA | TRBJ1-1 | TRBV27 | CASSPGTVNTEAFF
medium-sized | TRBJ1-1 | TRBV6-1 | CASSVEDLRTEAFF
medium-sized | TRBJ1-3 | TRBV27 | CASSPGGNTIYF
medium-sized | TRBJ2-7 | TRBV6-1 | CASSEAVTGYEQYF
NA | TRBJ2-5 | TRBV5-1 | CATSLSGGTQETQYF
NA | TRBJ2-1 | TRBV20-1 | CSAEPGLSYNEQFF
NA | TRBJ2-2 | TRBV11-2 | CASSRVGQILNTGELFF
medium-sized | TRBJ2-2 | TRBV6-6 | CASSPLEAGELFF
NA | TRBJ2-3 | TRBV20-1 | CSARGGGISDTQYF
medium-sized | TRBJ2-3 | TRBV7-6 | CASSLVGGLADSPVATDTQYF
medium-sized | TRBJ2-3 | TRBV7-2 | CASSRDRGGTDTQYF
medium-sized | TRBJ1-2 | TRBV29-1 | CSVAIGTGSQLGYTF
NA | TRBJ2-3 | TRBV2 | CASTGQRGGDTQYF
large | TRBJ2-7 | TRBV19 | CASSTGQGFEQYF
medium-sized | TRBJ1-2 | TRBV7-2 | CASSLSASNYGYTF
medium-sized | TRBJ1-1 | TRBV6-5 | CASSSTLNGQGNTEAFF
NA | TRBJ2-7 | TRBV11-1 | CASSFGPGQGASYKQYF
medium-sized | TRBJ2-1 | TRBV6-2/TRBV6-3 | CASSYTGTGVTEQFF
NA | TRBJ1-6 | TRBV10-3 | CAIGGSGNSPLHF
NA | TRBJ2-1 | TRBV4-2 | CASSQESGQGSYNEQFF
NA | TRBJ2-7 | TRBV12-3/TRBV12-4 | CASSLALGPSGGYTYEQYF
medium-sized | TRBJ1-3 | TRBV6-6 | CASSRGSSGNTIYF
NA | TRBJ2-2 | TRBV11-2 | CASSYTDTGELFF
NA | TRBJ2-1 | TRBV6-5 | CASSYGQGWSNEQFF
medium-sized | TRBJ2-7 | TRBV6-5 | CASSYSGQAGTAYEQYF
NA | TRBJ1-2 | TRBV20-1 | CSARDLGEFYGYTF
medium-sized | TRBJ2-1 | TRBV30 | CAWAVGGYNEQFF